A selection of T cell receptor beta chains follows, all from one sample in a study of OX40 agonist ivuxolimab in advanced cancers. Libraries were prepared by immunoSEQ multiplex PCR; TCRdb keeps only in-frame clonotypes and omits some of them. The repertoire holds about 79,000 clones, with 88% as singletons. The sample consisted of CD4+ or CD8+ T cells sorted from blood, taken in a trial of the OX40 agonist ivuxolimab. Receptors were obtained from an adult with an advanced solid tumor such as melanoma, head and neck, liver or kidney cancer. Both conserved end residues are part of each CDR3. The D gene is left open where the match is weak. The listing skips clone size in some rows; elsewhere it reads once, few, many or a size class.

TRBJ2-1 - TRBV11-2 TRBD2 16 CASSPSRGRAVDEQFF TGTGCCAGCAGCCCCTCGCGCGGGAGGGCCGTTGATGAGCAGTTCTTC
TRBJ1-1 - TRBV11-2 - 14 CASSLVDVGTEAFF TGTGCCAGCAGCTTAGTGGACGTCGGCACTGAAGCTTTCTTT
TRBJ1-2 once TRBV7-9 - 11 CASRLFYGYTF TGTGCCAGCAGGCTTTTCTATGGCTACACCTTC
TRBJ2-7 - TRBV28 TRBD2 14 CASSPGGAVYEQYF TGTGCCAGCAGTCCCGGGGGGGCCGTCTACGAGCAGTACTTC
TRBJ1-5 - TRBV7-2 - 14 CASSSQSAVQPQHF TGTGCCAGCAGCTCGCAATCTGCGGTTCAGCCCCAGCATTTT
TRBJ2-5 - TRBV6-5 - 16 CASSYSIVGLQETQYF TGTGCCAGCAGTTACTCGATTGTGGGTTTGCAAGAGACCCAGTACTTC
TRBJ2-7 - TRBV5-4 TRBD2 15 CASSLGTSGTYEQYF TGTGCCAGCAGCCTCGGGACTAGCGGGACCTACGAGCAGTACTTC
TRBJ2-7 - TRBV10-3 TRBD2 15 CAISGGLAGAYEQYF TGTGCCATCAGTGGGGGACTAGCGGGCGCCTACGAGCAGTACTTC
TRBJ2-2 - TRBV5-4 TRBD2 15 CASSFPGLANGELFF TGTGCCAGCAGCTTTCCGGGACTAGCGAACGGGGAGCTGTTTTTT
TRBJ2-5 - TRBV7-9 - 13 CATTTGYQETQYF TGTGCCACCACTACAGGGTACCAAGAGACCCAGTACTTC